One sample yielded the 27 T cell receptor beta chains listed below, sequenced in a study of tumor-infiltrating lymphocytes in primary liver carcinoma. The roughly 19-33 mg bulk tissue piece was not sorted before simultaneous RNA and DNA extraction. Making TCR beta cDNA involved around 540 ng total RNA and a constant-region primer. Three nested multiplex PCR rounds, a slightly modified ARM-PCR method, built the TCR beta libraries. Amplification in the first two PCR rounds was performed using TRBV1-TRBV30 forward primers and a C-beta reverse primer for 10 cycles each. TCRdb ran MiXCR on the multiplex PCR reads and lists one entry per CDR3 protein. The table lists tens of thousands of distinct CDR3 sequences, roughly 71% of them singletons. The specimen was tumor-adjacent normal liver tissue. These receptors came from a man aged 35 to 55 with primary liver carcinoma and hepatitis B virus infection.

In DNA, the CDR3 is TGCGCCAGCAGCCAGGGGACCAGCGGGACCGACAATGAGCAGTTCTTC. Encoded protein: CASSQGTSGTDNEQFF. J is TRBJ2-1 and V is TRBV4-1, with TRBD2 identical over 7 bases. CDR3 length: 16 amino acids. Per the germline V gene, CDR1 is MGHRA and CDR2 is YSYEKL. The junction had 10 bases not matched to a gene; V was cut back by 3 bases and J by 5 bases.

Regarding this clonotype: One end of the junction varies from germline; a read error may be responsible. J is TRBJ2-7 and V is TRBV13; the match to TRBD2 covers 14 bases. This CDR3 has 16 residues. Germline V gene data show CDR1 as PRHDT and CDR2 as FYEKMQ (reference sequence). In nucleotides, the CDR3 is TGTGCCATCAGCAAACGGCGACTAGCGGGAGGGGCTGAGCAGTACTTC. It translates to CAISKRRLAGGAEQYF. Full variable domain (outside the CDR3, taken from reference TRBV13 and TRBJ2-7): AAGVIQSPRHLIKEKRETATLKCYPIPRHDTVYWYQQGPGQDPQFLISFYEKMQSDKGSIPDRFSAQQFSDYHSELNMSSLELGDSALYFCAISKRRLAGGAEQYFGPGTRLTVT.

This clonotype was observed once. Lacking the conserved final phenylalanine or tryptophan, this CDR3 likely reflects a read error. For the CDR3, the DNA is TGTGCCAGCAGTCCGAACAGCGGGGAGACCCAGTACCTC. It is translated as CASSPNSGETQYL. V and J are TRBV12-3 or TRBV12-4 and TRBJ2-5; a possible D gene is TRBD2 (6 bases). The CDR3 covers 13 residues. Trimming stripped 5 bases from V and 5 bases from J, with 12 bases between.

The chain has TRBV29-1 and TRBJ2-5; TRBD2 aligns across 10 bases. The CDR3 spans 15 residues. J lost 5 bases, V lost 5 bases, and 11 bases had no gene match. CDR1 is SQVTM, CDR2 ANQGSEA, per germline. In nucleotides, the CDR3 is TGCAGCGTTCGGGCTAGCGGGAGTTGGACGGAGACCCAGTACTTC. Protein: CSVRASGSWTETQYF.

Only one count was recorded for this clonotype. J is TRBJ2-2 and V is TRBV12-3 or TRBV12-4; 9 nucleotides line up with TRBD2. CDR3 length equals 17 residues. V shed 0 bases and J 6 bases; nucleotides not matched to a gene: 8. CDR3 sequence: CASSLAMAGGPSGELFF. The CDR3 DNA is TGTGCCAGCAGTTTAGCCATGGCGGGAGGGCCGTCCGGGGAGCTGTTTTTT.

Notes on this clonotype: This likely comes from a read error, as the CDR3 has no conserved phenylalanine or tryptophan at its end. Written as DNA, the CDR3 is TGTGCCAGCAGCTTATTTAACAGCAACTACGAGCAGTACATC. This translates into CASSLFNSNYEQYI. The chain is built from TRBV11-2 and TRBJ2-7; D ambiguous. Per germline, CDR1 SGHAT and CDR2 FQNNGV. There are 14 residues in the CDR3. The V end lost 2 bases, the J end lost 3 bases, and 11 bases lay between the germline ends.

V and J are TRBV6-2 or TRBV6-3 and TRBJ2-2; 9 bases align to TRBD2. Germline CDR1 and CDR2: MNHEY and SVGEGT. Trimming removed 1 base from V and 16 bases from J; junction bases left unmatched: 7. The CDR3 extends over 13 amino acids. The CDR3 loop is CASSYFSSGGPFF. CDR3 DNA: TGTGCCAGCAGTTACTTCTCAAGCGGGGGGCCGTTTTTT.

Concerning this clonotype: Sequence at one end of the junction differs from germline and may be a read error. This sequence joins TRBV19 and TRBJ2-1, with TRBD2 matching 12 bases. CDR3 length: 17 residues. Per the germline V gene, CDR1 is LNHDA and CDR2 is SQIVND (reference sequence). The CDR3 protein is CASSKASGRASYNEQFF. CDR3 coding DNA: TGTGCCAGCAGTAAGGCTAGCGGGAGGGCCAGCTACAATGAGCAGTTCTTC.

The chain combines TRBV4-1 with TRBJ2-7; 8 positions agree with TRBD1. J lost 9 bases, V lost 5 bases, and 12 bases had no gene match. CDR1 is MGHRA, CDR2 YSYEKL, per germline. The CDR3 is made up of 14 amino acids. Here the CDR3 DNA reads TGCGCCAGCAGCGAAGGACAGGGTGATCGCGTGCAGTACTTC. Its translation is CASSEGQGDRVQYF.

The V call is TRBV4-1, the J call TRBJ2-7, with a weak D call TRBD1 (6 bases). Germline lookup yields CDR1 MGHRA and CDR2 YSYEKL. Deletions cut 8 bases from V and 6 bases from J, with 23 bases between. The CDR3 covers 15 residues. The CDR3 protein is CASGPALEGGREQYF. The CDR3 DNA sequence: TGCGCCAGCGGACCCGCCCTAGAAGGGGGACGCGAGCAGTACTTC.

The CDR3 coding sequence is TGTGCCAGCAGCTTAGGTTGGAACAGTGAGCAGTTCTTC. Its translation is CASSLGWNSEQFF. The chain uses TRBV7-9 and TRBJ2-1; D unclear. In germline, CDR1 is SEHNR, CDR2 FQNEAQ (reference sequence). V was clipped by 1 base and J by 9 bases, with 10 bases between them. The CDR3 runs to 13 residues.

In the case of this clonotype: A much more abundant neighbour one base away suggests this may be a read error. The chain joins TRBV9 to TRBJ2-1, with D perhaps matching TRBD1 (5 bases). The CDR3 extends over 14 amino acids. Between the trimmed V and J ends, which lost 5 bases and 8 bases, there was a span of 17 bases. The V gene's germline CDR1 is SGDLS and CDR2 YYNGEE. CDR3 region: CASRAARDLDEQFF. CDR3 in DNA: TGTGCCAGCAGAGCCGCCAGGGATTTGGATGAGCAGTTCTTC.

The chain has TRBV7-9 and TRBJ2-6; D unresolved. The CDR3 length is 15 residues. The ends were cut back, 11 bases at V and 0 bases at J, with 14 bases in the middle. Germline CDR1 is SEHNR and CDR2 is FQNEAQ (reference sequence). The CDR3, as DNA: TGTGCCGGCGCGGACCCGATCTCTGGGGCCAACGTCCTGACTTTC. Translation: CAGADPISGANVLTF.

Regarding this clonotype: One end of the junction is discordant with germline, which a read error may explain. In nucleotides, the CDR3 is TGTGCCAGCAGTCCACGGACAGAGCTACTACGTCAGCCCCCGCATTTT. Translation: CASSPRTELLRQPPHF. The V and J genes are TRBV28 and TRBJ1-5; D might be TRBD1 (6 bases). Germline V gene sequence: CDR1 MDHEN, CDR2 SYDVKM. This CDR3 contains 16 residues.

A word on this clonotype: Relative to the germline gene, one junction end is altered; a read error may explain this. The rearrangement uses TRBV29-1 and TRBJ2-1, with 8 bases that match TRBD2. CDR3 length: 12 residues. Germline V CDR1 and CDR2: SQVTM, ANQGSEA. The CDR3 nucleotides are TGCAGCGTCCGATTAGCGGGATATGAGCTGTTCTTC. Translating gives CSVRLAGYELFF.

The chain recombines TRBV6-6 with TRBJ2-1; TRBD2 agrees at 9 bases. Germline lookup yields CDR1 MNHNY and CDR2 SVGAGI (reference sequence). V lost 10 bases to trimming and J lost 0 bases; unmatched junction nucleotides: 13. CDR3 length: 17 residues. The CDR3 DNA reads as TGTGCCAACAGGGGATTAGCGGGAGTGAGCTCCTACAATGAGCAGTTCTTC. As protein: CANRGLAGVSSYNEQFF.

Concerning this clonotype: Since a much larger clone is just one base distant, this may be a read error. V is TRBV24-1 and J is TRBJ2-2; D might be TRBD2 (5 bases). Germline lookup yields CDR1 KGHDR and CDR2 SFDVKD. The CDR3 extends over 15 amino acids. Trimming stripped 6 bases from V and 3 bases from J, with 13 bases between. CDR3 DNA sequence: TGTGCCACCAGTTTCGGGGTGCGAGACACCGGGGAGCTGTTTTTT. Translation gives CATSFGVRDTGELFF.

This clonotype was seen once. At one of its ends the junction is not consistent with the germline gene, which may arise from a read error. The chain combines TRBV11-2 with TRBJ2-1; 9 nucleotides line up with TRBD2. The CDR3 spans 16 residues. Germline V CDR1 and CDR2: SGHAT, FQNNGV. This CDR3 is CARNLKLLAGMNEQLF. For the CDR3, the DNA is TGTGCCAGGAACTTAAAGCTCCTAGCGGGAATGAATGAGCAGCTCTTC.

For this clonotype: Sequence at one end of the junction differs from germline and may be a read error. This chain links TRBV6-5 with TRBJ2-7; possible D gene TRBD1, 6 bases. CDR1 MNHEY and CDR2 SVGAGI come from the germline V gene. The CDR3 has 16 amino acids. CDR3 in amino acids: CASRPGQTASFYEQYF. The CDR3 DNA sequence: TGCGCCAGCAGGCCCGGACAGACAGCCTCCTTTTACGAGCAGTACTTC.

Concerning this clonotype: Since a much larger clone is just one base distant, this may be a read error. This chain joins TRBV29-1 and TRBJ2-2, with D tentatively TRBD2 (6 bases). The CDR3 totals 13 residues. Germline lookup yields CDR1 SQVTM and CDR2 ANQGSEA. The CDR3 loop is CSVLREDTGELLF. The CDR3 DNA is TGCAGCGTTCTCAGGGAGGACACCGGGGAGCTGCTTTTT.

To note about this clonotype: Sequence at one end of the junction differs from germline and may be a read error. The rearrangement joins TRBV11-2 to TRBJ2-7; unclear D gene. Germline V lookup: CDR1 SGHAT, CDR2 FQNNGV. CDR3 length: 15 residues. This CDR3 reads CASSLGETLPYDQYF. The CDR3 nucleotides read TGTGCCAGCAGCCTCGGCGAGACTCTACCCTACGACCAGTACTTC.

The CDR3 region is CASSDETGVADTQYF. The CDR3 DNA reads as TGTGCCAGCAGTGATGAGACAGGGGTGGCAGATACGCAGTATTTT. V gene TRBV6-1 combines with J gene TRBJ2-3; 8 bases map to TRBD1. The germline V gene encodes CDR1 MNHNS and CDR2 SASEGT. V shed 3 bases, J shed 4 bases, and the junction held 6 bases outside the gene matches. CDR3 length: 15 residues.

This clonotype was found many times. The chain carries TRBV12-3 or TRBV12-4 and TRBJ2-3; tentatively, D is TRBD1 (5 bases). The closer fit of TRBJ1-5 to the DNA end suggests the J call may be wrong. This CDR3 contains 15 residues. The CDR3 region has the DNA TGTGCCAGCATCTTCGGGGGACCAAGCACAGATACGCAGCATTTT. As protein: CASIFGGPSTDTQHF.

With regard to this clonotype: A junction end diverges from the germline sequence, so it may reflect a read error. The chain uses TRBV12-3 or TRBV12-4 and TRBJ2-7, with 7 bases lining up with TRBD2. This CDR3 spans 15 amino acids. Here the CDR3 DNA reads TGTGTCAGCAGTCCAGCGGGACCCACCAATTACGAGCAGTACTTC. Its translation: CVSSPAGPTNYEQYF.

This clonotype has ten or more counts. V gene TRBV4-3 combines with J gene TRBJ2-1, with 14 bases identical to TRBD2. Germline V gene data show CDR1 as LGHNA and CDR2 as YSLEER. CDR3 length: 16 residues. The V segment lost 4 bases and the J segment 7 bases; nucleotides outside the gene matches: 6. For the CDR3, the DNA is TGCGCCAGCAGCCCCCACGGGACTAGCGGGAGTAATGAGCAGTTCTTC. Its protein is CASSPHGTSGSNEQFF.

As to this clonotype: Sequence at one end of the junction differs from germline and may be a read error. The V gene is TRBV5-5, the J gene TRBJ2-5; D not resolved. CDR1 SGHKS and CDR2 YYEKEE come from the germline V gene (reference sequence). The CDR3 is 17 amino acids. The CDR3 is CTSSFRPRGNLGETQYF. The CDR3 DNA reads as TGTACCAGCAGCTTTCGACCACGAGGAAACCTGGGTGAGACCCAGTACTTC.

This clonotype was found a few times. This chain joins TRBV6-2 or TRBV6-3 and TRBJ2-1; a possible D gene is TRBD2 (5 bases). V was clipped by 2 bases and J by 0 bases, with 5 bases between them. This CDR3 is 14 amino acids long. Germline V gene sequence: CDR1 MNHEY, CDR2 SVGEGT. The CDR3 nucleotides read TGTGCCAGCAGTTACCGGGACTCCTACAATGAGCAGTTCTTC. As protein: CASSYRDSYNEQFF.